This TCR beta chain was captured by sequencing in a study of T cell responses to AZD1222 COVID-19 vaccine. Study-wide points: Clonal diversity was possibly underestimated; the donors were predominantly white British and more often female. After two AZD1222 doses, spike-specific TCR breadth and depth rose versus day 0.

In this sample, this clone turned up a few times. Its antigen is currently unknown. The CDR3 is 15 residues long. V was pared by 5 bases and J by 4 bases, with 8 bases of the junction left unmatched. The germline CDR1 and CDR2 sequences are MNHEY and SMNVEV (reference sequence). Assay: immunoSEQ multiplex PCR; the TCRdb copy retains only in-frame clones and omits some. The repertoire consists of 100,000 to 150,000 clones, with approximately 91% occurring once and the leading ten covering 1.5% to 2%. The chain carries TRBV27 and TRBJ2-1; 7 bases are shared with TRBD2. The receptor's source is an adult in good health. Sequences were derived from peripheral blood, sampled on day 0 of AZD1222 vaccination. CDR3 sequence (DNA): TGTGCCAGCAGTCACCCGACTAGCCGTTACAATGAGCAGTTCTTC. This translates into CASSHPTSRYNEQFF.